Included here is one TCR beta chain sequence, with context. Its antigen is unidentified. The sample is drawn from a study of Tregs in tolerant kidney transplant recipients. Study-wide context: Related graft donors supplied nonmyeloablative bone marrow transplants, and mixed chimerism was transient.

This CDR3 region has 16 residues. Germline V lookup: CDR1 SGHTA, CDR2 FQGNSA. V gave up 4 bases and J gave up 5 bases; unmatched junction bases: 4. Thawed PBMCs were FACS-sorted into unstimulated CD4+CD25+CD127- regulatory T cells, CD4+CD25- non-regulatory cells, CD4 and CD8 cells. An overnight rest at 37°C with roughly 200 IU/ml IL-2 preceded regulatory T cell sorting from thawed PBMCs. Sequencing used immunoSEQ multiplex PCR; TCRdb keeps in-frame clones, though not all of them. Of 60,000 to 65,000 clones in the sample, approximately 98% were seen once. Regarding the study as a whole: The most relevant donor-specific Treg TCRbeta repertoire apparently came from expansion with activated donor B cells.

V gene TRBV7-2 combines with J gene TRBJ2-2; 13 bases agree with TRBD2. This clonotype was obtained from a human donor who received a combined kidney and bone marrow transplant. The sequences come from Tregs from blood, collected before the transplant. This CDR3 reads CASSSTSGGVTGELFF. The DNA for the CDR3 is TGTGCCAGCAGCTCCACTAGCGGGGGGGTAACCGGGGAGCTGTTTTTT.